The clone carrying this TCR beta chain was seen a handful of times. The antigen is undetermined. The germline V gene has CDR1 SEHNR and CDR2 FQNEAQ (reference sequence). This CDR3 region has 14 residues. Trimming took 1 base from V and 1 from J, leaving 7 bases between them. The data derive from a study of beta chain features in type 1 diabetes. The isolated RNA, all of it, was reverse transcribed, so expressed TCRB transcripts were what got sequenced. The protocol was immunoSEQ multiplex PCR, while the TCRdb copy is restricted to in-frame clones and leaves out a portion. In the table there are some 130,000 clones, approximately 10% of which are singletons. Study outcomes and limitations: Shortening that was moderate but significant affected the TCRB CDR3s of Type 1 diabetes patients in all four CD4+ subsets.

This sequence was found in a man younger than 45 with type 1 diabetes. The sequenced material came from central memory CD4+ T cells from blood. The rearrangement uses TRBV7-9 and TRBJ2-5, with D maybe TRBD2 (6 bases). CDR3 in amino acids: CASSLGTTQETQYF. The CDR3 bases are TGTGCCAGCAGCTTAGGGACTACCCAAGAGACCCAGTACTTC. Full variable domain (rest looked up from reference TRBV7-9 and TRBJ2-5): DTGVSQNPRHKITKRGQNVTFRCDPISEHNRLYWYRQTLGQGPEFLTYFQNEAQLEKSRLLSDRFSAERPKGSFSTLEIQRTEQGDSAMYLCASSLGTTQETQYFGPGTRLLVL.